The subject of this entry is one T cell receptor (beta chain). TCRdb reprocessed the 5' RACE reads; each CDR3 protein has one entry and no DNA is given. This repertoire includes hundreds of thousands of distinct CDR3 sequences. The data were obtained in a study of T cells expressing NK-cell markers. Study-level information: Cells sorted as CD3+CD56+NKG2C+, CD3+CD56+NKG2C- and CD3+CD56-NKG2C+ T cells supplied the TCR beta repertoires. There were seven HCMV-seropositive donors and one seronegative donor among the eight sequenced.

CDR3 size: 14 residues. Germline V gene sequence: CDR1 SNHLY, CDR2 FYNNEI. The TCR sequence derives from a man between 18 and 69 years old in good health. The chain employs TRBV2 and TRBJ2-4. Sequencing was carried out using blood T cells: a sorted CD56 or NKG2C T cell subset, CD4+ or CD8+ T cells, or bulk PBMC T cells (not recorded which). CDR3 protein: CASRDRLAKNIQYF.